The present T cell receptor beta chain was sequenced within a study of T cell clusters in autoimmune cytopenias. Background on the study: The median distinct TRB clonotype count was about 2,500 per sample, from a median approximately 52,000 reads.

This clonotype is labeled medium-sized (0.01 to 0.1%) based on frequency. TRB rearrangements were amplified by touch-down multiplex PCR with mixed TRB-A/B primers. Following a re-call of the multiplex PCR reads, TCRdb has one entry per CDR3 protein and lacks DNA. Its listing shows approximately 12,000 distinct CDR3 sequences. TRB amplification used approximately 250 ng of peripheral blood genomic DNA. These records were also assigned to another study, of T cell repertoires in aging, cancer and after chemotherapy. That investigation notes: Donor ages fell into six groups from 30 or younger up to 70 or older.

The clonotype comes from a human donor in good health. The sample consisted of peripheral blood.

CDR3 sequence reads: CASNPVQGAYGYTF. The genes are TRBV7-9 and TRBJ1-2; the D call of TRBD1 rests on TCRdb alone, since no DNA is present to check it. CDR1 SEHNR and CDR2 FQNEAQ come from the germline V gene (reference sequence). CDR3 length: 14 residues.